This TCR beta chain was captured by sequencing in a study of T cells after yellow fever vaccination. Study-level information: Libraries from low-cell-number fractions were prepared with the SMART-Seq v4 Ultra Low Input RNA kit. Findings and caveats of the study: FACS-sorted repertoires might harbor abundant contaminating clonotypes from the bulk population. Weaker, the secondary response had a peak occurring faster, on day 5 versus 15. Post-booster repertoires contained most primary-vaccination clones again (about 96% CD4, over 70% CD8).

Details on this clonotype: Antigen: not known.

TCRdb fed the 5' RACE reads into MiXCR, producing one record per CDR3 protein. The sample has some 560,000 distinct CDR3 sequences; approximately 21% are singletons. Germline V lookup: CDR1 SQVTM, CDR2 ANQGSEA. The CDR3 runs to 12 residues. V lost 6 bases to trimming and J lost 1 base, with 10 bases between them. This specimen consisted of PBMCs, obtained 15 days after the yellow fever booster vaccination. The rearrangement joins TRBV29-1 to TRBJ2-7; D is unresolved. The TCR was taken from a man aged 25 to 40 who received the YFV17D yellow fever vaccine. The CDR3 bases are TGCAGCGTGGGCAGTCCTTCCTACGAGCAGTACTTC. Protein: CSVGSPSYEQYF.